These 7 T cell receptor beta chains share one sample of origin, sequenced in a study of identical twins. TCRdb reprocessed the 5' RACE reads via MiXCR and lists one record per CDR3 protein. The sample comprises about 700,000 distinct CDR3 sequences, 8.6% of which are singletons, and about 0.98% rests with the top ten. The data also belong to a second study, concerning yellow fever vaccine responses in identical twins.

Sequenced input: PBMCs. The receptors shown here come from a woman aged 18-29 years in good health.

This clonotype was seen more than once but under ten times. The chain links TRBV20-1 to TRBJ2-1; 10 positions agree with TRBD2. J was trimmed by 8 bases and V by 5 bases; bases with no gene match: 18. The length of the CDR3 is 17 residues. The germline gives CDR1 DFQATT, CDR2 SNEGSKA (reference sequence). CDR3 in amino acids: CSAPPIAGGVELDEQFF. CDR3 DNA sequence: TGCAGTGCTCCACCTATAGCGGGGGGAGTAGAGTTGGATGAGCAGTTCTTC.

This clonotype has just a few counts. This sequence joins TRBV4-1 and TRBJ2-7; D is possibly TRBD1 or TRBD2 (5 bases each). The V end lost 3 bases, the J end lost 0 bases, and 18 bases lay between the germline ends. This CDR3 comprises 17 residues. Germline values: CDR1 MGHRA, CDR2 YSYEKL. The DNA of the CDR3 is TGCGCCAGCAGCCATTCATCCCAGGGACCCCTCTCCTACGAGCAGTACTTC. This gives the protein CASSHSSQGPLSYEQYF.

This clonotype was observed at least ten times. This sequence joins TRBV7-9 and TRBJ2-7, with a possible D match to TRBD2 (5 bases). Germline V gives CDR1 SEHNR, CDR2 FQNEAQ (reference sequence). The CDR3 extends over 13 amino acids. Trimming pared 2 bases from V and 5 bases from J, leaving 10 bases between. CDR3 residues: CASSLREPNEQYF. CDR3 nucleotide sequence: TGTGCCAGCAGCTTACGGGAACCGAACGAGCAGTACTTC.

V gene TRBV2 combines with J gene TRBJ2-7; D is tentatively TRBD1 or TRBD2 (6 bases each). V was cut by 6 bases and J by 3 bases, with 21 bases left in between. CDR1 and CDR2 from the germline V gene are SNHLY and FYNNEI. CDR3 length: 16 residues. The CDR3 loop is CASSVQRREQGYEQYF. The CDR3 region has the DNA TGTGCCAGCAGCGTACAGCGGCGGGAACAGGGCTACGAGCAGTACTTC.

This clonotype was picked up a small number of times. The rearrangement joins TRBV19 to TRBJ2-5; 11 bases match TRBD1. The trim removed 6 bases at V and 2 bases at J, leaving 5 bases unmatched. Germline V gene data show CDR1 as LNHDA and CDR2 as SQIVND (reference sequence). The CDR3 is made up of 15 amino acids. CDR3 amino acids: CASRQGTGGQETQYF. The CDR3 coding sequence is TGTGCCAGTAGACAAGGGACAGGGGGACAAGAGACCCAGTACTTC.

In this sample, this clonotype turned up many times. V usage is TRBV12-3 or TRBV12-4 and J usage is TRBJ2-5, with 10 bases identical to TRBD2. The CDR3 sequence is 16 residues long. With 6 bases clipped from V and 4 bases from J, the junction kept 11 bases outside the gene matches. For the CDR3, the DNA is TGTGCCAGCAGCCAATATAGGGGACTAGCGTTAGAGACCCAGTACTTC. Its protein product is CASSQYRGLALETQYF.

The table lists this clonotype with many counts. The chain joins TRBV6-1 to TRBJ1-5; D may be TRBD1 (5 bases). The CDR3 length is 14 residues. CDR1 and CDR2 from the germline V gene are MNHNS and SASEGT. Trimming stripped 5 bases from V and 2 bases from J, with 10 bases between. This CDR3 is CASSPDSRNQPQHF. The CDR3 DNA follows: TGTGCCAGCAGTCCAGACAGCCGCAATCAGCCCCAGCATTTT.